These 5 T cell receptor beta chains were all obtained from the same sample, sequenced in a study of OX40 agonist ivuxolimab in advanced cancers. Library method: the immunoSEQ multiplex PCR assay. TCRdb mirrors the immuneACCESS table, restricted to in-frame sequences. Some clones are absent from its copies; in checked studies, under half trace to an unresolved V gene, and the reason for the others is unknown. This sample holds 40,000 to 60,000 clones; roughly 85% were observed only once. Clones ranked in the top ten supply about 3.2% of the sample. Sequenced here: CD4+ or CD8+ T cells sorted from blood, sampled in a trial of the OX40 agonist ivuxolimab. These receptors originate from an adult with an advanced solid tumor such as melanoma, head and neck, liver or kidney cancer.

This clone showed up just a few times. An end of the junction does not agree with germline; a read error may underlie this. The same CDR3 also results from other DNA sequences found in this sample. This chain joins TRBV6-1 and TRBJ1-5; tentatively, D is TRBD1 (5 bases). The CDR3 consists of 13 residues. Germline CDR1 and CDR2: MNHNS and SASEGT. This CDR3 is CAGRRDHNQPQHF. CDR3 bases: TGTGCCGGCAGACGGGACCACAATCAGCCCCAGCATTTT.

The chain recombines TRBV6-5 with TRBJ2-3; D could derive from TRBD1 or TRBD2 (5 bases each). Trimming stripped 6 bases from V and 4 bases from J, with 17 bases between. From germline, CDR1 is MNHEY and CDR2 SVGAGI. The CDR3 has 15 amino acids. CDR3 bases: TGTGCCAGCAGGCTTGAGGGCAGGGAAGCAGATACGCAGTATTTT. Amino acid sequence: CASRLEGREADTQYF.

The chain is built from TRBV7-6 and TRBJ2-7; 10 positions match TRBD2. There are 14 residues in the CDR3. The ends lost 5 bases at V and 5 bases at J; junction bases unmatched: 6. Germline values: CDR1 SGHVS, CDR2 FNYEAQ. The CDR3 here is CASSPASGSHEQYF. CDR3 bases: TGTGCCAGCAGCCCAGCTAGCGGGAGTCACGAGCAGTACTTC.

V gene TRBV14 combines with J gene TRBJ2-4; 8 nucleotides match TRBD1. Germline assignment: CDR1 SGHDN and CDR2 FVKESK. V was pared by 2 bases and J by 8 bases, with 5 bases of the junction left unmatched. This CDR3 comprises 14 residues. The CDR3 DNA sequence: TGTGCCAGCAGCCAATTAGGACAGGGTCACATTCAGTACTTC. Its protein is CASSQLGQGHIQYF.

V gene TRBV9 combines with J gene TRBJ2-3, with 8 bases matching TRBD2. Germline CDR1 and CDR2: SGDLS and YYNGEE. The CDR3 covers 17 residues. With 3 bases clipped from V and 3 bases from J, the junction kept 12 bases outside the gene matches. The CDR3 nucleotides read TGTGCCAGCAGCGCCTGGCCCGGGACTAGTCTGACAGATACGCAGTATTTT. It codes for CASSAWPGTSLTDTQYF.